This T cell receptor beta chain was documented in a study of blood T cell repertoires in COVID-19. Study background: COVID-19 samples collected from the United States, Italy and Spain covered acute and convalescent phases. PBMCs, B-cell-depleted T cells, or T cells were the source of the cDNA or gDNA that made up the material.

Germline CDR1 and CDR2: LNHDA and SQIVND (reference sequence). This CDR3 is built from 14 residues. Trimming pared 2 bases from V and 2 bases from J, leaving 10 bases between. Methods used by the authors: Counts of nucleated cells, estimated from reference gene primer amplification, were obtained. TCRdb's copy holds only in-frame clones and misses some; the assay was immunoSEQ multiplex PCR. V and J calls and clone size come straight from that table; D and trimming were deduced from the DNA. The sample yields 45,000 to 55,000 clones, around 88% seen once. This sequence originates from a human donor in a cohort sampled during active COVID-19. The sequenced sample was peripheral blood. The rearrangement links TRBV19 to TRBJ2-7, with TRBD1 as a possible D gene (5 bases). The CDR3, as DNA: TGTGCCAGTAGTATAAAAGGACAAACCTACGAGCAGTACTTC. Translation: CASSIKGQTYEQYF. Using reference TRBV19 and TRBJ2-7 for the parts outside the CDR3, the full variable domain is DGGITQSPKYLFRKEGQNVTLSCEQNLNHDAMYWYRQDPGQGLRLIYYSQIVNDFQKGDIAEGYSVSREKKESFPLTVTSAQKNPTAFYLCASSIKGQTYEQYFGPGTRLTVT.